The entry below describes one T cell receptor (beta chain). The V end lost 7 bases, the J end lost 3 bases, and 12 bases lay between the germline ends. The CDR3 totals 13 residues. Germline CDR1 is SEHNR and CDR2 is FQNEAQ (reference sequence). This entry comes from a study of somatic mutations in cytotoxic T cells in rheumatoid arthritis. Study-level information: Several of the V beta antibody-stained T-cell populations were flow-sorted at nearly 100% purity; V beta1+ cells were among them and were sequenced for TCRB.

Authors' analysis steps: Only a few patient CD8+ clones above 1% matched published virus-specific TCRB sequences. Method: immunoSEQ multiplex PCR; TCRdb's copy keeps in-frame clones and lacks some. V and J calls and clone size are those listed in that table; D and trimming were worked out from the DNA. Altogether roughly 17,000 clones are present, around 80% being singletons, with the ten largest covering around 10%. The receptor was isolated from an adult with rheumatoid arthritis. J is TRBJ1-2 and V is TRBV7-9, with D unresolved. The sequenced sample was CD8+ T cells sorted from blood. The CDR3 reads CASTQDGYYGYTF. The CDR3, as DNA: TGTGCCAGCACCCAGGACGGATACTATGGCTACACCTTC.